The 27 T cell receptor beta chains presented below share a single source sample, sequenced in a study of blood T cells in healthy people across ages. It was with a sample-barcoded 5' primer and a J-beta primer mix that a second PCR of about 6 to 11 cycles was run. One entry per CDR3 protein results from TCRdb running MiXCR on the 5' RACE reads. Of 650,000 to 700,000 distinct CDR3 sequences in the sample, about 51% were seen once. Sequenced input: blood. These receptors all stem from a woman at least 80 years old in good health.

This clonotype was counted ten times or more. The chain couples TRBV29-1 to TRBJ2-1, with TRBD2 identical over 15 bases. The CDR3 sequence is 14 residues long. Germline V CDR1 and CDR2: SQVTM, ANQGSEA. V was pared by 5 bases and J by 11 bases, with 7 bases of the junction left unmatched. CDR3 amino acids: CSVFGLAGGLKQFF. For the CDR3, the DNA is TGCAGCGTTTTTGGACTAGCGGGAGGGCTTAAGCAGTTCTTC.

This clonotype was detected ten times or more. This rearrangement joins TRBV2 to TRBJ2-3; D not resolved. This CDR3 is built from 12 residues. The germline V gene encodes CDR1 SNHLY and CDR2 FYNNEI. V lost 8 bases and J lost 2, with 8 bases in between. The chain's CDR3 is CASGQITDTQYF. In DNA, the CDR3 is TGTGCCAGCGGGCAGATCACAGATACGCAGTATTTT.

The V gene is TRBV9, the J gene TRBJ2-7; D not certain. Trimming removed 0 bases from V and 0 bases from J, with 10 bases in between. The CDR3 spans 15 residues. CDR1 and CDR2 from the germline V gene are SGDLS and YYNGEE. The CDR3 protein is CASSVAQAFSYEQYF. The CDR3 nucleotides are TGTGCCAGCAGCGTAGCGCAGGCCTTCTCCTACGAGCAGTACTTC. Using reference TRBV9 and TRBJ2-7 for the parts outside the CDR3, the full variable domain is DSGVTQTPKHLITATGQRVTLRCSPRSGDLSVYWYQQSLDQGLQFLIQYYNGEERAKGNILERFSAQQFPDLHSELNLSSLELGDSALYFCASSVAQAFSYEQYFGPGTRLTVT.

This chain connects TRBV7-9 to TRBJ1-1, with 7 bases lining up with TRBD1. Trimming took 2 bases from V and 1 from J; bases not matched to a gene: 4. CDR1 is SEHNR, CDR2 FQNEAQ, per germline (reference sequence). The CDR3 extends over 15 amino acids. CDR3 in amino acids: CASSLPQGRNTEAFF. CDR3 DNA: TGTGCCAGCAGCTTACCACAGGGGAGGAACACTGAAGCTTTCTTT.

In its sample, this clonotype was seen once. This chain links TRBV30 with TRBJ2-5, with 10 nucleotides matching TRBD2. Trimming took 2 bases from V and 4 from J; bases not matched to a gene: 4. CDR3 length equals 14 residues. Per germline, CDR1 GTSNPN and CDR2 SVGIG (reference sequence). This CDR3 reads CAWSRAGGAETQYF. The CDR3 coding sequence is TGTGCCTGGAGTAGAGCGGGAGGGGCAGAGACCCAGTACTTC.

The gene calls are TRBV7-6 and TRBJ2-3; 14 bases match TRBD2. In germline, CDR1 is SGHVS, CDR2 FNYEAQ. Unmatched junction bases numbered 7, after V lost 4 bases and J lost 4 bases. The CDR3 is made up of 17 amino acids. The CDR3 protein is CASSSRLAGGVADTQYF. DNA of the CDR3: TGTGCCAGCAGCTCGCGACTAGCGGGAGGGGTGGCAGATACGCAGTATTTT.

This clonotype was counted once. The V gene is TRBV4-2, the J gene TRBJ2-7; D call uncertain. CDR1 LGHNA and CDR2 YNFKEQ come from the germline V gene. The CDR3 consists of 15 residues. V lost 2 bases and J lost 3, with 14 bases in between. The CDR3 sequence is CASSQSAIGYYEQYF. The CDR3 bases are TGTGCCAGCAGCCAATCCGCCATCGGGTACTACGAGCAGTACTTC.

In its sample, this clonotype was seen many times. The chain has TRBV6-6 and TRBJ2-5, with D uncertain. Trimming took off 7 bases at V and 4 bases at J, with 4 bases between the two ends. Per the germline V gene, CDR1 is MNHNY and CDR2 is SVGAGI (reference sequence). CDR3 size: 10 residues. CDR3 DNA sequence: TGTGCCAGCAACGGAGAGACCCAGTACTTC. It specifies CASNGETQYF.

This clonotype was counted a few times. This chain links TRBV28 with TRBJ1-5; D gene ambiguous. The CDR3 length is 16 residues. The V gene's germline CDR1 is MDHEN and CDR2 SYDVKM. V was shortened by 3 bases and J by 0 bases, with 12 bases between the two germline ends. The CDR3 protein is CASSFGSPYSNQPQHF. The CDR3 DNA reads as TGTGCCAGCAGTTTTGGGAGCCCCTATAGCAATCAGCCCCAGCATTTT.

The chain uses TRBV6-2 or TRBV6-3 and TRBJ2-4, with D possibly matching TRBD2 (6 bases). The germline CDR1 and CDR2 sequences are MNHEY and SVGEGT. The V end was cut by 4 bases, the J end by 8 bases, with 15 bases between. The CDR3 consists of 14 residues. The CDR3 DNA follows: TGTGCCAGCAGTTTAGGACTGACGGGGGACATTCAGTACTTC. Translating gives CASSLGLTGDIQYF.

J is TRBJ2-2 and V is TRBV5-1; D ambiguous. V was clipped by 0 bases and J by 4 bases, with 10 bases between them. This CDR3 region has 15 residues. Germline CDR1 and CDR2: SGHRS and YFSETQ. The CDR3 bases are TGCGCCAGCAGCTTGGGCGCGGACCTCACCGGGGAGCTGTTTTTT. Residues: CASSLGADLTGELFF.

This clonotype was detected only a few times. A read error is possible here, since a much larger clone lies one base away. The rearrangement links TRBV20-1 to TRBJ2-7; D is uncertain. Germline CDR1 and CDR2: DFQATT and SNEGSKA (reference sequence). Trimming cost V 3 bases and J 7 bases, with 16 bases left between them. The CDR3 runs 13 residues. The DNA for the CDR3 is TGCAGTGCTAGCCACAGAGCCTACAATGAGCAGTACTTC. Translation gives CSASHRAYNEQYF.

The chain combines TRBV20-1 with TRBJ2-5; 7 bases are shared with TRBD2. This CDR3 has 13 residues. V was pared by 3 bases and J by 5 bases, with 6 bases of the junction left unmatched. The germline gives CDR1 DFQATT, CDR2 SNEGSKA (reference sequence). This CDR3 reads CSASRTSTETQYF. Here the CDR3 DNA reads TGCAGTGCTAGCCGGACTAGTACGGAGACCCAGTACTTC.

The chain links TRBV20-1 to TRBJ2-1, with D tentatively TRBD2 (5 bases). The V and J ends lost 4 bases and 2 bases respectively, with 12 bases between them. CDR3 length: 14 residues. The V gene's germline CDR1 is DFQATT and CDR2 SNEGSKA (reference sequence). The CDR3 DNA reads as TGCAGTGCTATAAGGGTTAGCGCCTACAATGAGCAGTTCTTC. As protein: CSAIRVSAYNEQFF.

The table lists this clonotype with a few counts. The chain recombines TRBV7-9 with TRBJ1-4, with TRBD1 as a possible D gene (5 bases). Trimming removed 7 bases at V and 5 bases at J, with 14 bases between. Germline CDR1 and CDR2: SEHNR and FQNEAQ (reference sequence). The CDR3 spans 14 residues. This CDR3 reads CASIGWGLNEKLFF. In nucleotides, the CDR3 is TGTGCCAGCATCGGGTGGGGGTTGAATGAAAAACTGTTTTTT.

This clonotype was recorded many times. This chain connects TRBV6-2 or TRBV6-3 to TRBJ2-7; D gene unclear. The CDR3 has 13 residues. Germline CDR1 MNHEY, CDR2 SVGEGT. Trimming stripped 7 bases from V and 5 bases from J, with 15 bases between. The CDR3 loop reads CASNSAGVDEQYF. The CDR3 DNA follows: TGTGCCAGCAATTCTGCTGGGGTTGACGAGCAGTACTTC.

The J gene is TRBJ2-1, the V gene TRBV29-1; D could derive from TRBD1 or TRBD2 (6 bases each). This CDR3 contains 12 residues. V lost 6 bases and J lost 9, with 15 bases in between. CDR1 and CDR2 (germline): SQVTM, ANQGSEA. For the CDR3, the DNA is TGCAGCGTAGGAACAGGGAGGAGTGAGCAGTTCTTC. Translation gives CSVGTGRSEQFF.

The V call is TRBV20-1, the J call TRBJ2-6, with unresolved D. The CDR3 extends over 16 amino acids. Looked up from germline, CDR1 is DFQATT and CDR2 is SNEGSKA (reference sequence). Between the trimmed V and J ends, which lost 5 bases and 0 bases, there was a span of 14 bases. CDR3 bases: TGCAGTGCTTCGGGCAGCCTTACCTCTGGGGCCAACGTCCTGACTTTC. Amino acids: CSASGSLTSGANVLTF.

Notes on this clonotype: Since a much larger clone is just one base distant, this may be a read error. The chain links TRBV28 to TRBJ2-5; 9 nucleotides match TRBD1. The J call may be in error: the DNA end matches TRBJ2-7 better. This CDR3 region has 15 residues. The germline V gene has CDR1 MDHEN and CDR2 SYDVKM. The CDR3 sequence is CASSSSGTGHYEQYV. The CDR3 bases are TGTGCCAGCAGTTCGTCCGGGACAGGGCACTACGAGCAGTACGTC.

This clonotype has a handful of counts. CDR3: CASSLLPGAQGRNEQFF. The DNA of the CDR3 is TGTGCCAGCAGCTTGTTACCCGGTGCACAGGGGCGGAATGAGCAGTTCTTC. This sequence joins TRBV7-9 and TRBJ2-1; 7 nucleotides match TRBD1. Trimming removed 3 bases from V and 7 bases from J; junction bases left unmatched: 15. This CDR3 has 17 residues. Looked up from germline, CDR1 is SEHNR and CDR2 is FQNEAQ (reference sequence). Variable domain in full (rest from reference TRBV7-9 and TRBJ2-1): DTGVSQNPRHKITKRGQNVTFRCDPISEHNRLYWYRQTLGQGPEFLTYFQNEAQLEKSRLLSDRFSAERPKGSFSTLEIQRTEQGDSAMYLCASSLLPGAQGRNEQFFGPGTRLTVL.

The chain is built from TRBV29-1 and TRBJ1-2, with TRBD1 as a possible D gene (5 bases). V lost 7 bases and J 0 bases, leaving 12 bases between the germline ends. Germline V gene sequence: CDR1 SQVTM, CDR2 ANQGSEA. The CDR3 consists of 13 residues. The CDR3 DNA is TGCAGCGCTCCGGACACTGCTAACTATGGCTACACCTTC. Its translation: CSAPDTANYGYTF.

This clonotype has just a few counts. The CDR3 bases are TGTGCCAGCAGCTCGGCCTGGGGCGGATACGAGCAGTACTTC. This encodes CASSSAWGGYEQYF. The chain joins TRBV11-2 to TRBJ2-7, with TRBD1 as a possible D gene (5 bases). The V end lost 4 bases, the J end lost 4 bases, and 14 bases lay between the germline ends. This CDR3 region has 14 residues. From germline, CDR1 is SGHAT and CDR2 FQNNGV.

This clonotype was observed at least ten times. The gene calls are TRBV9 and TRBJ2-3; D is unresolved. Germline CDR1 SGDLS, CDR2 YYNGEE. The CDR3 runs to 14 residues. Trimming removed 0 bases from V and 2 bases from J, with 7 bases in between. The CDR3 is CASSVAANTDTQYF. In DNA form, the CDR3 reads TGTGCCAGCAGCGTAGCAGCTAACACAGATACGCAGTATTTT.

This clonotype appeared many times. CDR3 nucleotide sequence: TGTGCCAGCAGTTCCCGGGGGTACACAGATACGCAGTATTTT. This translates into CASSSRGYTDTQYF. The J gene is TRBJ2-3, the V gene TRBV6-5; possibly TRBD2 for D (6 bases). CDR3 length: 14 amino acids. V was cut by 4 bases and J by 2 bases, with 10 bases left in between. Germline CDR1 MNHEY, CDR2 SVGAGI.

This clonotype came up many times. Compared with germline, one end of the junction differs, possibly owing to a read error. V gene TRBV7-6 combines with J gene TRBJ2-1, with 10 bases that match TRBD2. CDR3 length: 15 amino acids. Germline V lookup: CDR1 SGHVS, CDR2 FNYEAQ. CDR3 sequence (DNA): TGTGCCAGCAGCCTAGCGGGAGTTGAATCTAATGAGCAGTTCTTC. This gives the protein CASSLAGVESNEQFF.

Ten or more counts support this clonotype. J is TRBJ1-2 and V is TRBV29-1; D remains ambiguous. The V gene lost 5 bases and the J gene lost 6 bases, with 19 bases spanning the gap. The CDR3 spans 14 residues. Per the germline V gene, CDR1 is SQVTM and CDR2 is ANQGSEA. CDR3 protein: CSVTPGPVGNGYTF. The DNA for the CDR3 is TGCAGCGTTACTCCCGGGCCCGTTGGGAATGGCTACACCTTC.

CDR3 sequence (DNA): TGTGCCAGCAGCCCGAACAGGGGGGGGAATGAAAAACTGTTTTTT. It codes for CASSPNRGGNEKLFF. The chain has TRBV11-2 and TRBJ1-4, with TRBD1 matching 8 bases. CDR3 length: 15 residues. V shed 5 bases and J 5 bases; nucleotides not matched to a gene: 7. Looked up from germline, CDR1 is SGHAT and CDR2 is FQNNGV.